This is a list of T cell receptor beta chains from one sample in a study of blood T cell repertoires in COVID-19. Repertoires were generated with immunoSEQ multiplex PCR, while TCRdb's copy carries only in-frame clones and drops some. The sample includes 300,000 to 400,000 clones, 80% to 90% of them seen just once. Sequencing was performed on PBMCs or T cells enriched from blood (not recorded which). The receptors shown here come from a man aged 18 to 30 who had recovered from COVID-19. Each CDR3 is given with its conserved first and last residue. D genes are given only for firm matches. Some rows have no size entry. The others give once, few or many, or a class for an expanded clone.

j_call: TRBJ2-4; v_call: TRBV6-5; d_call: TRBD1; clone_size: .; cdr3_aa: CASSVQGGNIQYF; cdr3_nt: TGTGCCAGCTCCGTACAGGGGGGAAACATTCAGTACTTC
j_call: TRBJ1-2; v_call: TRBV3-1/TRBV3-2; d_call: .; clone_size: .; cdr3_aa: CASSQGAANYGYTF; cdr3_nt: TGTGCCAGCAGCCAAGGGGCAGCCAACTATGGCTACACCTTC
j_call: TRBJ2-5; v_call: TRBV5-4; d_call: .; clone_size: .; cdr3_aa: CASSLEGLRVTQYF; cdr3_nt: TGTGCCAGCAGCTTGGAGGGACTCCGCGTGACCCAGTACTTC
j_call: TRBJ2-1; v_call: TRBV9; d_call: TRBD2; clone_size: once; cdr3_aa: CASSPRILAGKFSNEQFF; cdr3_nt: TGTGCCAGCAGCCCAAGGATCCTAGCGGGGAAGTTTTCCAATGAGCAGTTCTTC
j_call: TRBJ1-1; v_call: TRBV15; d_call: TRBD1; clone_size: .; cdr3_aa: CATSRDRTGRLAFF; cdr3_nt: TGTGCCACCAGCAGAGATCGGACAGGGCGATTGGCTTTCTTT
j_call: TRBJ2-7; v_call: TRBV6-2/TRBV6-3; d_call: .; clone_size: .; cdr3_aa: CASSRDSYYEQYF; cdr3_nt: TGTGCCAGCAGTCGGGACTCCTACTACGAGCAGTACTTC
j_call: TRBJ1-2; v_call: TRBV24-1; d_call: .; clone_size: .; cdr3_aa: CATSEPGGSGGYTF; cdr3_nt: TGTGCCACCAGTGAGCCAGGAGGGAGCGGAGGCTACACCTTC
j_call: TRBJ2-1; v_call: TRBV28; d_call: TRBD2; clone_size: .; cdr3_aa: CASRRGLAGYNEQFF; cdr3_nt: TGTGCCAGCAGACGGGGACTAGCGGGATACAATGAGCAGTTCTTC
j_call: TRBJ1-6; v_call: TRBV6-1; d_call: .; clone_size: .; cdr3_aa: CASSEFVRAGSPLHF; cdr3_nt: TGTGCCAGCAGTGAATTTGTCAGGGCAGGATCACCCCTCCACTTT
j_call: TRBJ2-2; v_call: TRBV6-4; d_call: .; clone_size: once; cdr3_aa: CATHSGRENTGELFF; cdr3_nt: TGTGCCACCCATTCGGGCAGGGAAAACACCGGGGAGCTGTTTTTT
j_call: TRBJ2-1; v_call: TRBV28; d_call: TRBD2; clone_size: .; cdr3_aa: CASSLVTSGRSEQFF; cdr3_nt: TGTGCCAGCAGTTTAGTGACTAGCGGGAGGAGTGAGCAGTTCTTC
j_call: TRBJ1-2; v_call: TRBV4-3; d_call: .; clone_size: .; cdr3_aa: CASSQTGMGYGYTF; cdr3_nt: TGCGCCAGCAGCCAAACGGGGATGGGTTATGGCTACACCTTC
j_call: TRBJ2-2; v_call: TRBV19; d_call: TRBD2; clone_size: .; cdr3_aa: CASSIDFFDILSSGRPNTGELFF; cdr3_nt: TGTGCCAGTAGTATAGATTTTTTCGACATCTTGTCTAGCGGGAGGCCGAACACCGGGGAGCTGTTTTTT
j_call: TRBJ1-1; v_call: TRBV5-1; d_call: TRBD1; clone_size: .; cdr3_aa: CASSLAIRTGAEAFF; cdr3_nt: TGCGCCAGCAGCTTGGCTATCCGGACAGGGGCTGAAGCTTTCTTT
j_call: TRBJ1-4; v_call: TRBV19; d_call: TRBD1; clone_size: .; cdr3_aa: CASSIRTGSLFF; cdr3_nt: TGTGCCAGTAGTATCCGGACAGGGAGTTTGTTTTTT
j_call: TRBJ2-7; v_call: TRBV7-6; d_call: TRBD1; clone_size: .; cdr3_aa: CASSLGTGAAYEQYF; cdr3_nt: TGTGCCAGCAGCTTAGGGACAGGGGCCGCCTACGAGCAGTACTTC
j_call: TRBJ2-2; v_call: TRBV28; d_call: .; clone_size: .; cdr3_aa: CASSSRVYTGELFF; cdr3_nt: TGTGCCAGCAGTAGCAGGGTCTACACCGGGGAGCTGTTTTTT
j_call: TRBJ1-5; v_call: TRBV27; d_call: .; clone_size: .; cdr3_aa: CASSLGATQPQHF; cdr3_nt: TGTGCCAGCAGTTTAGGGGCAACCCAGCCCCAGCATTTT
j_call: TRBJ2-2; v_call: TRBV2; d_call: .; clone_size: once; cdr3_aa: CASSEGRREHGELFF; cdr3_nt: TGTGCCAGCAGTGAAGGGCGACGGGAGCACGGGGAGCTGTTTTTT
j_call: TRBJ2-3; v_call: TRBV6-5; d_call: .; clone_size: .; cdr3_aa: CASSRQVSTDTQYF; cdr3_nt: TGTGCCAGCAGCAGGCAGGTTAGCACAGATACGCAGTATTTT
j_call: TRBJ1-2; v_call: TRBV10-3; d_call: TRBD1; clone_size: .; cdr3_aa: CAISDRDRGPTSNYGYTF; cdr3_nt: TGTGCCATCAGCGACCGGGACAGGGGGCCGACTTCTAACTATGGCTACACCTTC
j_call: TRBJ1-5; v_call: TRBV7-8; d_call: .; clone_size: .; cdr3_aa: CASSLTYNQPQHF; cdr3_nt: TGTGCCAGCAGCTTAACATACAATCAGCCCCAGCATTTT
j_call: TRBJ1-3; v_call: TRBV9; d_call: .; clone_size: .; cdr3_aa: CASSTHGGGNTIYF; cdr3_nt: TGTGCCAGCAGCACTCACGGGGGTGGAAACACCATATATTTT
j_call: TRBJ1-2; v_call: TRBV7-8; d_call: .; clone_size: .; cdr3_aa: CASSPYAGARNYGYTF; cdr3_nt: TGTGCCAGCAGCCCTTACGCAGGGGCGAGGAACTATGGCTACACCTTC
j_call: TRBJ1-2; v_call: TRBV5-1; d_call: .; clone_size: .; cdr3_aa: CASTEDTTNYGYTF; cdr3_nt: TGCGCCAGCACCGAAGACACAACTAACTATGGCTACACCTTC